The source of this T cell receptor beta chain is a study of shared clonotypes between healthy human individuals (TCRdb year 2020). For the wider study: A few men and a couple of women, aged 18 to 49 years, made up the cohort. Libraries were prepared and TCR repertoires were sequenced by different laboratories using diverse techniques, in order to increase sequencing depth and limit assay-specific biases. Each donor's leukapheresis produced roughly between about 0.9 and 9.5 billion PBMCs. To estimate repertoire size and how much clonotype sharing occurs between individuals, the study deeply sequenced the blood TCR repertoires of about 5 healthy adults. For each donor, CD4 naive and CD4 memory were each given three plates, CD8 naive was given two plates, and CD8 memory was given one plate. The paper as a whole reports these results and caveats: Larger estimated clonotype richness was generally found for naive subsets than for memory subsets. Sharing across a handful of donors was observed for around 5% of naive CD4, 3.5% of naive CD8, over 2% of memory CD4, and around 0.44% of memory CD8 clonotypes. Sampling was restricted to blood, and TCR repertoires in tissue are likely to differ from TCR repertoires in blood. Pairwise subsampling indicated that sequencing depth was expected to affect the degree of clonotype sharing among donors. Even with the large sequencing depth, rarefaction of the sorted-subset datasets indicated that sequencing was incomplete. The small number of donors limited the genetic and exposure-history diversity represented. Compared with non-shared clonotypes, the clonotypes found in all four sorted-subset donors had higher generation probabilities.

Using the deep immunoSEQ assay, TCR CDR3 regions were amplified from genomic DNA by multiplex PCR. Extracted genomic DNA from each cell subset was distributed evenly across all wells of several immunoSEQ 96-well plates, and each plate was treated as a replicate. Each replicate PCR for sorted subsets received roughly 0.2 ug genomic DNA, equal to 30,000 or so T cell genomes. Purified libraries were measured with a Qubit 3.0 fluorometer, size-checked on a Bioanalyzer 2100, and measured again with the KAPA Library Quantification kit. Every immunoSEQ 96-well plate was sequenced on a dedicated single-read 150-cycle Illumina NextSeq 550 flow cell. The study's processing was this. The immunoSEQ output contained only junctional sequences without quality scores, so filtering could not match that applied to full-length reads. Sequences were annotated with PyIR, a Python wrapper for IgBLAST v1.9, using IMGT germline references to assign V/J genes and CDR3. Any read was removed if the V/J assignment was weak (E-value above 1e-6), the CDR3 was missing, or the read contained stop codons, out-of-frame junctions, or ambiguous translated residues. V3J clonotypes were defined as sequences sharing an identical inferred V gene, J gene, and CDR3 amino acid sequence. Percentage overlap between repertoires was calculated by dividing the number of shared unique clonotypes by the size of the smaller repertoire. Three approaches were used to assess repertoire richness: RTK rarefaction, the Chao1 estimator, and Recon v2.1 estimates of unobserved clonotypes. Generation probabilities were computed with OLGA for all TCRbeta clonotypes obtained by the gDNA method from a few donors. This is the immuneACCESS table as TCRdb keeps it, with only in-frame sequences that have V and J called. A part of the clones is gone; compared with another copy, unresolved V genes explain less than half, and the rest is unexplained. V and J calls and clone size are as listed in that table; D and trimming were resolved from the DNA. The sample table shows about 1 million clones, and around 76% are seen once. The ten largest account for roughly 1.4% of the sample.

The donors were healthy, HIV-negative adults with no recently reported acute infections or vaccinations. Every donor was a Caucasian adult living in Nashville, Tennessee, USA. CD4+ T cells were enriched by magnetic negative selection, after which naive cells were positively selected on CD45RA and the negative fraction was taken as the memory subset. Blood was collected by leukapheresis, and PBMCs were isolated by Ficoll-Histopaque density gradient centrifugation and then cryopreserved in liquid nitrogen vapor phase. Analytical flow cytometry was used to check the purity and quantity of each magnetically sorted T cell population. Genomic DNA was isolated from each sorted fraction and quantified by UV absorbance on a Nanodrop 2000c. This clone has just one count. Its antigen specificity is not known. Per-base quality was not reported, and no clone a single base away is much larger than it. V is shortened by 5 bases, J by 0 bases, and the region joining them spans 13 bases. The germline V gene provides CDR1 MNHEY and CDR2 SVGAGI. From the cysteine up to the phenylalanine, the CDR3 has a length of 15 residues. Only the CDR3 DNA stays, 45 bases, in frame from base 1.

The sequence is built from TRBV6-5 and TRBJ1-1; the D gene is unclear. The clonotype comes from a man aged 18 to 29 in good health. Sequencing input: memory CD4+ T cells sorted from blood. This specimen's cell subset or site label, per the study, means: CD45RA-negative fraction. Read as DNA, the sequence is TGTGCCAGCAGTGGTGCTAGACTGATGAACACTGAAGCTTTCTTT. Translated, it gives CASSGARLMNTEAFF.